This T cell receptor (beta chain) derives from a study of T cells after yellow fever vaccination. General observations from the study: From the bulk population, abundant clonotypes could contaminate and appear within FACS-sorted repertoires.

Template-switching 5'RACE yielded the TCR cDNA; a universal primer site and UMIs were added in the process. TCRdb passed the 5' RACE reads through MiXCR, listing each CDR3 protein once. Here the sample spans 340,000 or so distinct CDR3 sequences, approximately 13% being singletons. V lost 0 bases and J lost 2; bases outside the gene matches: 6. The CDR3 extends over 17 amino acids. The germline CDR1 and CDR2 sequences are SGHDT and YYEEEE. This clonotype was counted between two and nine times. What it binds is not known. The chain combines TRBV5-6 with TRBJ2-5, with 11 bases aligning to TRBD2. The TCR sequence derives from a man between 18 and 35 years old who received the YFV17D yellow fever vaccine. This material consisted of CD4+ T cells sorted from PBMCs, taken 15 days after the yellow fever booster vaccination. CDR3 coding DNA: TGTGCCAGCAGCTTGGAACTAGCGGGGGATCTACAAGAGACCCAGTACTTC. Encoded protein: CASSLELAGDLQETQYF.